These 15 T cell receptor beta chains were sequenced from one sample in a study of response to subunit inactivated influenza vaccine. TCRdb re-derived calls from the RT-PCR reads in MiXCR, one entry per CDR3 protein. This sample carries about 480,000 distinct CDR3 sequences, approximately 13% of them seen once, and the ten largest clones take 10% to 15%. Sequencing used PBMCs from blood, obtained 35 to 45 days after vaccination. These receptors all stem from a man in his forties or fifties who received an inactivated influenza vaccine.

The rearrangement joins TRBV7-2 to TRBJ2-5; D unresolved. The ends were cut back, 10 bases at V and 5 bases at J, with 20 bases in the middle. Germline assignment: CDR1 SGHTA and CDR2 FQGNSA. The CDR3 runs to 14 residues. CDR3 amino acids: CATAQSWGRETQYF. The DNA of the CDR3 is TGTGCCACCGCACAGAGTTGGGGTCGGGAGACCCAGTACTTC. Full variable domain (missing parts from reference TRBV7-2 and TRBJ2-5): GAGVSQSPSNKVTEKGKDVELRCDPISGHTALYWYRQSLGQGLEFLIYFQGNSAPDKSGLPSDRFSAERTGGSVSTLTIQRTQQEDSAVYLCATAQSWGRETQYFGPGTRLLVL.

This rearrangement joins TRBV20-1 to TRBJ2-1; possibly TRBD2 for D (6 bases). V was clipped by 0 bases and J by 3 bases, with 12 bases between them. The CDR3 has 15 residues. In germline, CDR1 is DFQATT, CDR2 SNEGSKA (reference sequence). As DNA, the CDR3 is TGCAGTGCTAGAGAAGCGGGCGGGATCTACAATGAGCAGTTCTTC. Protein product: CSAREAGGIYNEQFF.

This chain's CDR3 is CALGGQGHNTGELFF. CDR3 coding DNA: TGTGCCTTGGGGGGACAGGGGCACAACACCGGGGAGCTGTTTTTT. The chain couples TRBV7-2 to TRBJ2-2; 10 bases are shared with TRBD1. The ends lost 11 bases at V and 2 bases at J; junction bases unmatched: 8. The CDR3 is 15 residues long. Germline CDR1 SGHTA, CDR2 FQGNSA.

To note about this clonotype: One junction end does not reproduce the germline sequence, and a read error may be involved. This sequence joins TRBV9 and TRBJ2-7; D not resolved. The CDR3 is 15 amino acids. Germline V gives CDR1 SGDLS, CDR2 YYNGEE. The CDR3 coding sequence is TGTGCCATCAGCCCCTATGGTGGAGCCGGGTACGAGCAGTACTTC. This sequence encodes CAISPYGGAGYEQYF.

The chain combines TRBV7-9 with TRBJ2-3; a possible D gene is TRBD2 (6 bases). V was cut by 5 bases and J by 0 bases, with 15 bases left in between. The CDR3 extends over 16 amino acids. The germline gives CDR1 SEHNR, CDR2 FQNEAQ (reference sequence). The CDR3: CASSDKKGLSTDTQYF. CDR3 in DNA: TGTGCCAGCAGCGACAAAAAGGGACTTAGCACAGATACGCAGTATTTT.

This clonotype was seen repeatedly, ten times or more. This chain links TRBV6-1 with TRBJ2-2; 10 bases map to TRBD1. CDR1 and CDR2 from the germline V gene are MNHNS and SASEGT. The CDR3 runs 16 residues. Germline trimming cut 4 bases from V and 2 bases from J; bases unmatched to any gene: 4. This CDR3 reads CASSVTGGANTGELFF. The CDR3 DNA is TGTGCCAGCAGTGTGACAGGGGGCGCAAACACCGGGGAGCTGTTTTTT.

The chain employs TRBV9 and TRBJ1-6; possible D gene TRBD1, 5 bases. The CDR3 is made up of 13 amino acids. From germline, CDR1 is SGDLS and CDR2 YYNGEE. V lost 3 bases and J lost 8, with 9 bases in between. The CDR3 loop is CASSAQGDSPLHF. The CDR3 bases are TGTGCCAGCAGCGCCCAAGGGGATTCACCCCTCCACTTT.

The chain has TRBV6-2 or TRBV6-3 and TRBJ2-6; D gene uncertain. Germline lookup yields CDR1 MNHEY and CDR2 SVGEGT. This CDR3 has 17 residues. With 0 bases removed from V and 0 bases from J, the gap between germline ends came to 9 bases. The CDR3: CASSYSIRYSGANVLTF. The CDR3 nucleotides read TGTGCCAGCAGTTACTCGATCAGATACTCTGGGGCCAACGTCCTGACTTTC.

CDR3 nucleotides: TGTGCCAGCAGCTTAGAAGGTGCAGGGGCCTTCGAGCAGTACTTC. This encodes CASSLEGAGAFEQYF. The chain has TRBV7-8 and TRBJ2-7, with D tentatively TRBD1 (6 bases). The CDR3 consists of 15 residues. V was pared by 1 base and J by 6 bases, with 16 bases between. Germline V lookup: CDR1 SGHVS, CDR2 FQNEAQ. The entire variable domain, with the rest obtained from reference TRBV7-8 and TRBJ2-7, is as follows: GAGVSQSPRYKVAKRGQDVALRCDPISGHVSLFWYQQALGQGPEFLTYFQNEAQLDKSGLPSDRFFAERPEGSVSTLKIQRTQQEDSAVYLCASSLEGAGAFEQYFGPGTRLTVT.

The gene calls are TRBV6-2 or TRBV6-3 and TRBJ2-7, with no clear D. The CDR3 sequence is 13 residues long. The V end was cut by 7 bases, the J end by 1 base, with 11 bases between. Germline CDR1 MNHEY, CDR2 SVGEGT. The CDR3 spells CASTLHPSYEQYF. The CDR3 nucleotides are TGTGCCAGCACTTTACATCCTTCCTACGAGCAGTACTTC.

This clonotype was counted only a few times. CDR3 protein: CASSPESFREQYF. The CDR3 region has the DNA TGCGCCAGCAGCCCGGAGAGTTTTCGGGAGCAGTACTTC. The chain uses TRBV5-1 and TRBJ2-7, with D hard to call. The CDR3 contains 13 residues. Germline V gene sequence: CDR1 SGHRS, CDR2 YFSETQ. The germline V and J ends were trimmed by 4 bases and 7 bases, with 15 bases remaining between them. The full variable domain, completed using reference TRBV5-1 and TRBJ2-7, is KAGVTQTPRYLIKTRGQQVTLSCSPISGHRSVSWYQQTPGQGLQFLFEYFSETQRNKGNFPGRFSGRQFSNSRSEMNVSTLELGDSALYLCASSPESFREQYFGPGTRLTVT.

The chain is built from TRBV6-1 and TRBJ2-3; 7 bases align to TRBD2. CDR1 MNHNS and CDR2 SASEGT come from the germline V gene. The CDR3 consists of 15 residues. After removal of 6 bases from V and 1 base from J, the junction contained 7 bases not matched to a gene. This CDR3 reads CASRASGSRTDTQYF. CDR3 in DNA: TGTGCCAGCAGGGCTAGCGGTTCCCGCACAGATACGCAGTATTTT.

The chain joins TRBV12-3 or TRBV12-4 to TRBJ2-2; D gene uncertain. This CDR3 region has 18 residues. Trimming removed 10 bases from V and 5 bases from J, with 29 bases in between. The CDR3 loop is CAICFGQYGSSFTGELFF. The CDR3 nucleotides read TGTGCCATCTGTTTTGGGCAGTACGGTTCCAGTTTTACCGGGGAGCTGTTTTTT.

This clonotype turned up a few times. The chain combines TRBV27 with TRBJ2-7, with D possibly being TRBD2 (6 bases). The CDR3 totals 13 residues. V was cut by 2 bases and J by 6 bases, with 11 bases left in between. Germline CDR1 and CDR2: MNHEY and SMNVEV (reference sequence). The CDR3 region is CASSLGGAGEQYF. As DNA, the CDR3 is TGTGCCAGCAGTTTAGGAGGGGCGGGCGAGCAGTACTTC.

This clonotype came up a few times. The chain joins TRBV20-1 to TRBJ2-5; 7 bases are shared with TRBD1. This CDR3 is 15 amino acids long. Germline loops: CDR1 DFQATT, CDR2 SNEGSKA (reference sequence). With V trimmed by 0 bases and J by 2 bases, 6 bases remained unmatched. DNA of the CDR3: TGCAGTGCTAGAGATCCGAGGACAGGACAAGAGACCCAGTACTTC. Translation: CSARDPRTGQETQYF.